Described below is a single T cell receptor (beta chain) sequence and its context. Its antigen is as yet unknown. This specimen belongs to a study of OX40 agonist ivuxolimab in advanced cancers. Background on the study: The patients' treatment was ivuxolimab, an agonistic anti-OX40 (CD134) antibody. Patient treatment consisted of intravenous ivuxolimab administration every 2 weeks at 0.01 to 10 mg/kg. One patient with hepatocellular carcinoma and two with cutaneous melanoma, three in all, had partial responses. The study, taken as a whole, reports: The mean number of expanded clones was higher in CD8+ T cells than in CD4+.

This table comes from immunoSEQ multiplex PCR, and its TCRdb copy is limited to in-frame clones, with some not included. The table shows about 79,000 clones, with roughly 94% occurring only once. CDR3 length equals 15 residues. V was clipped by 7 bases and J by 5 bases, with 24 bases between them. Germline V gene lookup returns CDR1 SQVTM and CDR2 ANQGSEA. This chain uses TRBV29-1 with TRBJ2-7; tentatively, D is TRBD1 or TRBD2 (5 bases each). The specimen comprised CD4+ or CD8+ T cells sorted from blood, sampled in a trial of the OX40 agonist ivuxolimab. This TCR derives from an adult with an advanced solid tumor such as melanoma, head and neck, liver or kidney cancer. In DNA, the CDR3 is TGCAGCGCCCAGGGTGGGGGAAAAGGGACCCACGAGCAGTACTTC. As protein: CSAQGGGKGTHEQYF.